This entry lists 5 T cell receptor beta chains sequenced from one sample in a study of regulatory T cells in long-lasting Graves disease. For TCR beta, libraries came from iRepertoire HTBI primers and Arm-PCR of CDR3 regions. TCRdb reprocessed the multiplex PCR reads with MiXCR, giving one entry per CDR3 protein. The data show about 460,000 distinct CDR3 sequences, less than 25% seen once. The time point was: persistent/refractory GD, antithyroid drugs over 5 years with positive TRAb. From PBMCs, RNA was extracted and then used to make the TCR library. The starting material was peripheral blood mononuclear cells (PBMCs), obtained when the disease was refractory, from a patient treated with antithyroid drugs. Source of these receptors: a female donor with Graves disease.

In this sample, this clonotype turned up many times. The chain combines TRBV7-2 with TRBJ1-2; D ambiguous. Germline CDR1 is SGHTA and CDR2 is FQGNSA. The CDR3 spans 12 residues. The V gene lost 5 bases and the J gene lost 5 bases, with 9 bases spanning the gap. CDR3: CASSSNKYGYTF. CDR3 DNA: TGTGCCAGCAGCAGTAATAAATATGGCTACACCTTC.

The CDR3 protein is CASSPAGANTEAFF. The DNA of the CDR3 is TGTGCCAGCTCACCAGCGGGAGCGAACACTGAAGCTTTCTTT. The chain uses TRBV11-2 and TRBJ1-1; D not certain. The CDR3 runs to 14 residues. V was cut by 8 bases and J by 1 base, with 14 bases left in between. CDR1 is SGHAT and CDR2 is FQNNGV in the germline V gene.

For this clonotype: At one end, the junction sequence differs from germline, possibly due to a read error. The chain links TRBV9 to TRBJ2-4; 11 positions match TRBD2. Germline loops: CDR1 SGDLS, CDR2 YYNGEE. This CDR3 has 14 amino acids. CDR3 DNA sequence: TGTGCCAGTAGCGGGAGGGATGCCAAAAACATTCAGTACTTC. Amino acid sequence: CASSGRDAKNIQYF.

The table lists this clonotype with many counts. This chain links TRBV12-3 or TRBV12-4 with TRBJ2-6; maybe TRBD1 (6 bases). The ends were cut back, 6 bases at V and 4 bases at J, with 16 bases in the middle. There are 16 residues in the CDR3. The CDR3 region has the DNA TGTGCCAGCAGCCCAAAGGGGACACTAGGGGCCAACGTCCTGACTTTC. It encodes CASSPKGTLGANVLTF.

Many counts were recorded for this clonotype. The rearrangement uses TRBV7-8 and TRBJ1-2, with 7 bases matching TRBD1. The ends lost 5 bases at V and 1 base at J; junction bases unmatched: 7. Looked up from germline, CDR1 is SGHVS and CDR2 is FQNEAQ. This CDR3 spans 15 amino acids. CDR3 region: CASSRRDRLNYGYTF. Written as DNA, the CDR3 is TGTGCCAGCAGCCGCCGGGACAGACTTAACTATGGCTACACCTTC.